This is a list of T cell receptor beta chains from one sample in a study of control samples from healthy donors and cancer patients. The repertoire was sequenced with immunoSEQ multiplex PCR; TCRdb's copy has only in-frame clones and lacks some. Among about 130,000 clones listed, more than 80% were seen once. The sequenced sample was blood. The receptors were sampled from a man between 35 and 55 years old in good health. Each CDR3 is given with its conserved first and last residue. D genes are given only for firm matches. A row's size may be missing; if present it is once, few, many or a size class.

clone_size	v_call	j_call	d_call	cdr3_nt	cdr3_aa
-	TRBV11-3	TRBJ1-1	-	TGTGCCAGCAGCGAGCAGCAGAACACTGAAGCTTTCTTT	CASSEQQNTEAFF
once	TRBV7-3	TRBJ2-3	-	TGTGCCAGCAGCTTTGAAACTGGTACGCAGTATTTT	CASSFETGTQYF
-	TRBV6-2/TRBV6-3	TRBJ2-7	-	TGTGCCAGCAGTCAGGGGGGGGCAGGTAAGAGCTCCTACGAGCAGTACTTC	CASSQGGAGKSSYEQYF
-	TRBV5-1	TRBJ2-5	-	TGCGCCAGCAGCCTCGGGCCGAGCGAGACCCAGTACTTC	CASSLGPSETQYF
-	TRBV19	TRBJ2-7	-	TGTGCCAGTAGCCTATCGCCTGTCTACGAGCAGTACTTC	CASSLSPVYEQYF
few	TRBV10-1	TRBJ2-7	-	TGCGCCAGCAGTTCCACCGGCGAGCAGTACTTC	CASSSTGEQYF
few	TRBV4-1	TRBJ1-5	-	TGCGCCAGCAGCCAAGAACAGACAGCCTATCAGCCCCAGCATTTT	CASSQEQTAYQPQHF
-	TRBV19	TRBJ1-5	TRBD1	TGTGCCAGTAGTAGGACAGGGGGCGCGATAAGGCCCCAGCATTTT	CASSRTGGAIRPQHF
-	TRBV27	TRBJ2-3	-	TGTGCCAGCAGTTTATCGACGGGGTGGGCAGATACGCAGTATTTT	CASSLSTGWADTQYF
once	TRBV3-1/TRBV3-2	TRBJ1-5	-	TGTGCCAGCAGCCCGAGACAGGATCACCAGCCCCAGCATTTT	CASSPRQDHQPQHF
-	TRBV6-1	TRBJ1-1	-	TGTGCCAGCAGTGATCAAGGGGGCACTGAAGCTTTCTTT	CASSDQGGTEAFF
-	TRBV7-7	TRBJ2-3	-	TGTGCTAGCAGCCCCAATCTTGGTGATACGCAGTATTTT	CASSPNLGDTQYF
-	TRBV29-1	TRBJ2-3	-	TGCAGCGCCCCGGGGGGCTATAATAGCACAGATACGCAGTATTTT	CSAPGGYNSTDTQYF
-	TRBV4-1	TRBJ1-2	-	TGCGCCAGCAGCCAAGATCAAGGGGGACTGGCGTATGGCTACACCTTC	CASSQDQGGLAYGYTF
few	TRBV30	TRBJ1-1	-	TGTGCCTGGAGTTCCCTTCCGGGGCGAGCTTTCTTT	CAWSSLPGRAFF
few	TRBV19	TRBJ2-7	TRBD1	TGTGCCAGTAGTATGATAAAGGGGGCCGAATACGAGCAGTACTTC	CASSMIKGAEYEQYF
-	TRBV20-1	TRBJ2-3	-	TGCAGTGCTAGTGGCACAGGGATAGATACGCAGTATTTT	CSASGTGIDTQYF
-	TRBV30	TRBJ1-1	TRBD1	TGTGCCTGGACCGACCAGGGGGCGAGAACTGAAGCTTTCTTT	CAWTDQGARTEAFF
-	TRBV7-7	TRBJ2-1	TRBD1	TGTGCTAGCAGCCCCGGGACAGGGGCCTACAATGAGCAGTTCTTC	CASSPGTGAYNEQFF
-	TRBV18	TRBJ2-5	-	TGTGCCAGCTCACCACCGAGCCTCCAAGAGACCCAGTACTTC	CASSPPSLQETQYF
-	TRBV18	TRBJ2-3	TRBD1	TGTGCCAGCTCACCAAGTTTAGGTCAGGGGGGCACAGATACGCAGTATTTT	CASSPSLGQGGTDTQYF
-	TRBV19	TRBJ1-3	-	TGTGCCAGTAGTATCTCTCCAGGAAACACCATATATTTT	CASSISPGNTIYF
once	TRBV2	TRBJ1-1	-	TGTGCCAGCAGTGAAGGGCCAGGGTACACTGAAGCTTTCTTT	CASSEGPGYTEAFF
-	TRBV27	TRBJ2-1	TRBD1	TGTGCCAGCAGTTTATTGAACAGGGGGCTCTACAATGAGCAGTTCTTC	CASSLLNRGLYNEQFF
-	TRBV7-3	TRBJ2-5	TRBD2	TGTGCCAGCAGCCGCGGGGGGGCCGGAGAGACCCAGTACTTC	CASSRGGAGETQYF
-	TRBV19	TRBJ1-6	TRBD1	TGTGCCAGTAGTATATCGAATGGACAGGGGAATTCACCCCTCCACTTT	CASSISNGQGNSPLHF
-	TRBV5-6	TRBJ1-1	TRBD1	TGTGCCAGCAGCCTACAGGGGAGGGAAGCTTTCTTT	CASSLQGREAFF
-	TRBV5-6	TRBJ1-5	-	TGTGCCAGCAGCTTGGGCGGCGGGCCCCAGCATTTT	CASSLGGGPQHF
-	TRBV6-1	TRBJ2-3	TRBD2	TGTGCCAGCAGTGATCGCGCGTTAGCGGGGGCAGATACGCAGTATTTT	CASSDRALAGADTQYF
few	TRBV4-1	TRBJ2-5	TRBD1	TGCGCCAGCAGCCTTGAGGGGGCCCAAGAGACCCAGTACTTC	CASSLEGAQETQYF
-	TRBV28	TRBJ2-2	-	TGTGCCAGCAGTTTTTTTGCGAACACCGGGGAGCTGTTTTTT	CASSFFANTGELFF
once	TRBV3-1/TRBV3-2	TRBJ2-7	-	TGTGCCAGCAGCCAAAGAGGTCGGGCGTGGGAGCAGTACTTC	CASSQRGRAWEQYF
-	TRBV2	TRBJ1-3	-	TGTGCCAGCAGCGGACAGACTACTGGAAACACCATATATTTT	CASSGQTTGNTIYF
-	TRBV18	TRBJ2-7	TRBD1	TGTGCCAGCTCACCCGGGACAGACTACGAGCAGTACTTC	CASSPGTDYEQYF
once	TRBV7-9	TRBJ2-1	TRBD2	TGTGCCAGCGGCCCCGGAGTAGCGGGGGGCAATGAGCAGTTCTTC	CASGPGVAGGNEQFF
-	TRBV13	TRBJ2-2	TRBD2	TGTGCCAGCAGCCCTCGGGCCGCGGGGGGCAACACCGGGGAGCTGTTTTTT	CASSPRAAGGNTGELFF
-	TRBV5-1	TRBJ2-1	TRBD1	TGCGCCAGCAGCTTCAAAACAGGGGGAGGTGAGCAGTTCTTC	CASSFKTGGGEQFF
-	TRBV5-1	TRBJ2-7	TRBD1	TGCGCCAGCAGCGCGGGGACAGGGGGTCCCTACGAGCAGTACTTC	CASSAGTGGPYEQYF
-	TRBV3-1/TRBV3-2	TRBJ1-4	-	TGTGCCAGCAGCCAATATTTACCTGAAAAACTGTTTTTT	CASSQYLPEKLFF
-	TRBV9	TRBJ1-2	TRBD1	TGTGCCAGCAGCCGGACAGGGGCTCAGAACTATGGCTACACCTTC	CASSRTGAQNYGYTF
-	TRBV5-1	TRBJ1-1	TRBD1	TGCGCCAGCAGCTGGGACAGGGGTGAAACTGAAGCTTTCTTT	CASSWDRGETEAFF
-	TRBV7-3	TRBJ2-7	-	TGTGCCAGCAGCTTATCTGCGGGGCCCACCTACGAGCAGTACTTC	CASSLSAGPTYEQYF
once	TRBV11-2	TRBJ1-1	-	TGTGCCAGCAGCTTAAATCCGGAGTTCTGGGCTTTCTTT	CASSLNPEFWAFF
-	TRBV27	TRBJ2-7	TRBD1	TGTGCCAGCGGGACAGGGGCCTACGAGCAGTACTTC	CASGTGAYEQYF
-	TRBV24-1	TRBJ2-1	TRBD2	TGTGCCACCACTAAGGGAGGGTACAATGAGCAGTTCTTC	CATTKGGYNEQFF
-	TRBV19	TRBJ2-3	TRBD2	TGTGCCAGTGTAAACCACGAAGGCCCCCCGCGGGGGTTCACAGATACGCAGTATTTT	CASVNHEGPPRGFTDTQYF
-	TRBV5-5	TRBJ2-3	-	TGTGCCAGCAGGTCCCGGGGGCCGGGGGGCCGCCTAGATACGCAGTATTTT	CASRSRGPGGRLDTQYF
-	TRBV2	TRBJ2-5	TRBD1	TGTGCCAGCCGGCTGACAGGGGAGGAGACCCAGTACTTC	CASRLTGEETQYF
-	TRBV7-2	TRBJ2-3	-	TGTGCCAGCAGCTTAGGCGGGACAGATACGCAGTATTTT	CASSLGGTDTQYF
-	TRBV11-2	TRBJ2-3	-	TGTGCCAGCAGCCGGGGTCCCTCGAATACGCAGTATTTT	CASSRGPSNTQYF
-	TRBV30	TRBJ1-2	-	TGTGCCTGGAGTTACCGCGACGGTTCGGATGGCTACACCTTC	CAWSYRDGSDGYTF
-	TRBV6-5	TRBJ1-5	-	TGTGCCAGCAGTACGACGGTTTATAGCAATCAGCCCCAGCATTTT	CASSTTVYSNQPQHF
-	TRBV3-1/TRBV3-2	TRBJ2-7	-	TGTGCCAGCAGCCGACCGGGGGAGCAGTACTTC	CASSRPGEQYF
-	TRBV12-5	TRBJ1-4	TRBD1	TGTGCTAGTGGTCTCGGACAGGGGCCTAATGAAAAACTGTTTTTT	CASGLGQGPNEKLFF